The 8 T cell receptor beta chains below come from one sample, sequenced in a study of cytomegalovirus exposure and HLA in healthy donors. A multiplex PCR was run with 60 Vbeta primers and 13 Jbeta primers. The method was immunoSEQ multiplex PCR; TCRdb's version includes in-frame clones alone and lacks a portion of them. The table lists about 200,000 clones, over 75% of them singletons. The specimen sequenced was PBMCs. All receptors derive from a man aged 18 to 30 in good health and CMV-seronegative.

V and J are TRBV4-1 and TRBJ2-5; a weak D match, TRBD2 (6 bases). The V and J ends lost 2 bases and 5 bases respectively, with 9 bases between them. Germline loops: CDR1 MGHRA, CDR2 YSYEKL. CDR3 size: 13 residues. The CDR3 DNA follows: TGCGCCAGCAGCCAATTTGGGAGGGAGACCCAGTACTTC. Its protein is CASSQFGRETQYF.

The chain joins TRBV18 to TRBJ1-1; 7 nucleotides line up with TRBD1. Germline V gene lookup returns CDR1 KGHSH and CDR2 LQKENI. V lost 6 bases and J lost 1; bases outside the gene matches: 5. The CDR3 loop spans 14 amino acids. CDR3 sequence: CASSIGQANTEAFF. In nucleotides, the CDR3 is TGTGCCAGCTCGATAGGACAGGCGAACACTGAAGCTTTCTTT.

This chain connects TRBV23-1 to TRBJ1-2; 8 bases fit TRBD1. TRBV23-1 is designated an ORF whose function remains uncertain. The V gene end was trimmed by 1 base and the J gene end by 2 bases; junction bases not matched to a gene: 6. The CDR3 has 16 amino acids. CDR3 amino acids: CASSQWTGLANYGYTF. The DNA of the CDR3 is TGCGCCAGCAGTCAATGGACAGGGTTAGCGAACTATGGCTACACCTTC.

This clone appeared once. As DNA, the CDR3 is TGCAGCGTTGAAGGTGGCAGGGGGACTGAAGCTTTCTTT. The encoded protein is CSVEGGRGTEAFF. The chain links TRBV29-1 to TRBJ1-1; TRBD1 aligns across 7 bases. In germline, CDR1 is SQVTM, CDR2 ANQGSEA. The J segment lost 5 bases and the V segment lost 1 base, leaving 4 bases of the junction unmatched. The CDR3 contains 13 residues. Using reference TRBV29-1 and TRBJ1-1 for the parts outside the CDR3, the full variable domain is SAVISQKPSRDICQRGTSLTIQCQVDSQVTMMFWYRQQPGQSLTLIATANQGSEATYESGFVIDKFPISRPNLTFSTLTVSNMSPEDSSIYLCSVEGGRGTEAFFGQGTRLTVV.

About this clone itself: At the DNA level, this CDR3 is encoded by other sequences in the same sample as well. The V and J genes are TRBV5-1 and TRBJ1-1; 8 bases are shared with TRBD1. CDR1 is SGHRS and CDR2 is YFSETQ in the germline V gene. This CDR3 contains 14 residues. The junction had 6 bases not matched to a gene; V was cut back by 3 bases and J by 5 bases. CDR3 nucleotide sequence: TGCGCCAGCAGCTGGGGACAGGAGGGTACTGAAGCTTTCTTT. This codes for CASSWGQEGTEAFF.

The J gene is TRBJ1-5, the V gene TRBV6-5; perhaps TRBD1 as D (5 bases). Germline CDR1 reads MNHEY; CDR2 reads SVGAGI. The CDR3 is 14 residues long. Deletions cut 7 bases from V and 7 bases from J, with 17 bases between. The CDR3 DNA sequence: TGTGCCAGCAAACCCAGACAGAACGTCCAGCCCCAGCATTTT. Translation gives CASKPRQNVQPQHF.

The gene calls are TRBV15 and TRBJ1-5, with D uncertain. The CDR3 runs 12 residues. Per the germline V gene, CDR1 is LNHNV and CDR2 is YYDKDF (reference sequence). The germline V and J ends were trimmed by 3 bases and 7 bases, with 7 bases remaining between them. The CDR3 DNA is TGTGCCACCAGCAGGCCGAGACAGCCCCAGCATTTT. This sequence encodes CATSRPRQPQHF.

This clone is a singleton in its sample. The chain employs TRBV7-6 and TRBJ1-4; D might be TRBD1 (6 bases). V lost 5 bases and J lost 7, with 11 bases in between. In germline, CDR1 is SGHVS, CDR2 FNYEAQ. The CDR3 covers 13 residues. In DNA, the CDR3 is TGTGCCAGCAGCCGAGGGGGGGCTGAAAAACTGTTTTTT. Protein: CASSRGGAEKLFF.